The clone carrying this T cell receptor (beta chain) was seen only a few times. V shed 7 bases, J shed 1 base, and the junction held 9 bases outside the gene matches. Germline CDR1 is LGHNT and CDR2 is FRNRAP. CDR3 length equals 17 residues. These data come from a study of cytomegalovirus exposure and HLA in healthy donors. Clones were read by immunoSEQ multiplex PCR, and TCRdb kept only the in-frame ones, dropping some. Among approximately 220,000 clones, 85% to 95% were seen once, and the ten largest hold 1.1%. Specimen: PBMCs. This sequence joins TRBV12-5 and TRBJ2-1; 11 positions agree with TRBD2. The receptor comes from a woman between 18 and 30 years old in good health and CMV-seronegative. CDR3 in DNA: TGTGCTAGTGAAGGACTAGCGGGTTCTCATTCCTACAATGAGCAGTTCTTC. Amino acids: CASEGLAGSHSYNEQFF.